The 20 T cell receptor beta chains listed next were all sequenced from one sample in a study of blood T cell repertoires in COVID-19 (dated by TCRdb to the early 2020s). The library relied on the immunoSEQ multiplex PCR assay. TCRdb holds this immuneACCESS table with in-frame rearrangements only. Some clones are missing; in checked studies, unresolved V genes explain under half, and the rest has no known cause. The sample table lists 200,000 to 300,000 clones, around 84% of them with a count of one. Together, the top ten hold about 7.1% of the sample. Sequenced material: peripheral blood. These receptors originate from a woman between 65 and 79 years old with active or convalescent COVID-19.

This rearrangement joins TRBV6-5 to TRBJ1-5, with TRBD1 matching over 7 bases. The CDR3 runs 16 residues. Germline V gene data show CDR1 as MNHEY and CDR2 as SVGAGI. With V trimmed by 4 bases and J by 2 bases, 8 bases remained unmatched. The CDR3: CASSSAGTAGNQPQHF. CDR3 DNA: TGTGCCAGCAGTTCGGCCGGGACAGCCGGCAATCAGCCCCAGCATTTT.

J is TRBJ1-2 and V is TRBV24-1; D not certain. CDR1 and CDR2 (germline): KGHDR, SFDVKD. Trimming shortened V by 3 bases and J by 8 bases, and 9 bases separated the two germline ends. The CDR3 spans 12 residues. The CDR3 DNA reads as TGTGCCACCAGTGATAGTATTCGGGGCTACACCTTC. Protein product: CATSDSIRGYTF.

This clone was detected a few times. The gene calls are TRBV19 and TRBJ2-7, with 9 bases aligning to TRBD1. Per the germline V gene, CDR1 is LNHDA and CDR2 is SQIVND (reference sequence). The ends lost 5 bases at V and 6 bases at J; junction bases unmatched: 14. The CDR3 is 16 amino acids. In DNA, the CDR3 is TGTGCCAGTAGTTCCTATACAGGGGGCGCAGTAATCGAGCAGTACTTC. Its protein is CASSSYTGGAVIEQYF.

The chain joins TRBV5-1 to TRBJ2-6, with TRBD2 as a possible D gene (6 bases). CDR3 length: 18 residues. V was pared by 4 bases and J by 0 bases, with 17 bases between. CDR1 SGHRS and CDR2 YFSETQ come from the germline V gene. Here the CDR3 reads CASSPGARTYSGANVLTF. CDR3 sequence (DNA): TGCGCCAGCAGCCCGGGAGCTAGAACTTACTCTGGGGCCAACGTCCTGACTTTC.

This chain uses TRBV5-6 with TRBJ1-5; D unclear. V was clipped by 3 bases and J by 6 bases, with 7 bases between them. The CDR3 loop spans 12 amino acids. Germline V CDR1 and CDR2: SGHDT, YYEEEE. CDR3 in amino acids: CASSSFRQPQHF. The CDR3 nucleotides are TGTGCCAGCAGCTCCTTTCGTCAGCCCCAGCATTTT.

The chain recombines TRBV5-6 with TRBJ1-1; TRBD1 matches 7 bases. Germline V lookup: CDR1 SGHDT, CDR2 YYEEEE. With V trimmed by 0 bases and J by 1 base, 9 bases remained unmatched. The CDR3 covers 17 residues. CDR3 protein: CASSLDPPWDRNTEAFF. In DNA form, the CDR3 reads TGTGCCAGCAGCTTGGACCCCCCCTGGGACAGGAACACTGAAGCTTTCTTT.

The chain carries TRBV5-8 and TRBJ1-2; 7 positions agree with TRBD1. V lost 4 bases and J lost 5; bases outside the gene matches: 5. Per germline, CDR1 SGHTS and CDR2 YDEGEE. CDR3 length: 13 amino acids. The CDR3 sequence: CASSVQGQYGYTF. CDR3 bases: TGTGCCAGCAGCGTACAGGGGCAATATGGCTACACCTTC.

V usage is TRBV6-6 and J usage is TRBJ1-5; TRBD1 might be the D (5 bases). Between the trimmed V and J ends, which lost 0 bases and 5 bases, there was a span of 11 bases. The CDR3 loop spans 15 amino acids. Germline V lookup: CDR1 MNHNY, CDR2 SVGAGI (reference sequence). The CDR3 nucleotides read TGTGCCAGCAGTTACTCGAGACAGAACCATCAGCCCCAGCATTTT. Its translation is CASSYSRQNHQPQHF.

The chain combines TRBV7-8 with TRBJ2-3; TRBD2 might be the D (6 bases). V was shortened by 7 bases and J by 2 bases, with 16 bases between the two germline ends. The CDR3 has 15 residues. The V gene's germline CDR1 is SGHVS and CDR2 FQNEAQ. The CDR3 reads CASTLRGLHTDTQYF. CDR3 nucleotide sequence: TGTGCCAGCACCCTTAGGGGACTCCACACAGATACGCAGTATTTT.

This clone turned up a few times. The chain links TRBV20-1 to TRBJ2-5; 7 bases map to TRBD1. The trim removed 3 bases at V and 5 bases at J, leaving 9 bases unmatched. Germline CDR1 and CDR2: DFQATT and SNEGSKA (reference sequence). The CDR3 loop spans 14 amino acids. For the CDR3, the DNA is TGCAGTGCTAGTTTAAGGGAAGGGGGCGAGACCCAGTACTTC. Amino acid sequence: CSASLREGGETQYF.

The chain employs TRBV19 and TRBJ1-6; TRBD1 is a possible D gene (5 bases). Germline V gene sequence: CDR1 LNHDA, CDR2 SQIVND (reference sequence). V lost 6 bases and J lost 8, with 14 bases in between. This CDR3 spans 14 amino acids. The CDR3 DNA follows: TGTGCCAGTAGCCTGGGACTCTCCCATTCACCCCTCCACTTT. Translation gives CASSLGLSHSPLHF. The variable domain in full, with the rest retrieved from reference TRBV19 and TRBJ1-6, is DGGITQSPKYLFRKEGQNVTLSCEQNLNHDAMYWYRQDPGQGLRLIYYSQIVNDFQKGDIAEGYSVSREKKESFPLTVTSAQKNPTAFYLCASSLGLSHSPLHFGNGTRLTVT.

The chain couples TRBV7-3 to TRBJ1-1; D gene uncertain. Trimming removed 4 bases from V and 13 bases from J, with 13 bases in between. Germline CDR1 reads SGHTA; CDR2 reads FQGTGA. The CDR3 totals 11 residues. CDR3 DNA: TGTGCCAGCAGCTCTATGGGTCAGGTTTTCTTT. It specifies CASSSMGQVFF. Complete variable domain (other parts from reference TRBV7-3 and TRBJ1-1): GAGVSQTPSNKVTEKGKYVELRCDPISGHTALYWYRQSLGQGPEFLIYFQGTGAADDSGLPNDRFFAVRPEGSVSTLKIQRTERGDSAVYLCASSSMGQVFFGQGTRLTVV.

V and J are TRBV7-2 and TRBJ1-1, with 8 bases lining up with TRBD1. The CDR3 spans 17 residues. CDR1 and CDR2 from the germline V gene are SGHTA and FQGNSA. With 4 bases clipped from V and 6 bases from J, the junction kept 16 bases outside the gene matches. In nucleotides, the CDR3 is TGTGCCAGCAGCTCGACCCCTCAGGGGGCTTTGTTGTCTGAAGCTTTCTTT. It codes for CASSSTPQGALLSEAFF.

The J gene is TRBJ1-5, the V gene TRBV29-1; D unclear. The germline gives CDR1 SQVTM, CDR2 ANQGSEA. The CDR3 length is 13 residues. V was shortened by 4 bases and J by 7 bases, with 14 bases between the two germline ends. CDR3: CSVVWLEEQPQHF. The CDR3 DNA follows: TGCAGCGTTGTTTGGCTAGAGGAACAGCCCCAGCATTTT.

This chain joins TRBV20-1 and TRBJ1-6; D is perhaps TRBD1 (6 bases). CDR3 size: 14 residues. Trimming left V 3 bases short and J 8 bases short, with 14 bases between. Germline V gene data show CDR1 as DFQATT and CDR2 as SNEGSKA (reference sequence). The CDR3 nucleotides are TGCAGTGCTAGTGCCGGGGGGCGGGATTCACCCCTCCACTTT. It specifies CSASAGGRDSPLHF.

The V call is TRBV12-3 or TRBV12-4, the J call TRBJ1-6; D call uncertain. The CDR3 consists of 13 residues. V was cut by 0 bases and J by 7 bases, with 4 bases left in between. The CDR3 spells CASSLAENSPLHF. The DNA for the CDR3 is TGTGCCAGCAGTTTAGCGGAGAATTCACCCCTCCACTTT.

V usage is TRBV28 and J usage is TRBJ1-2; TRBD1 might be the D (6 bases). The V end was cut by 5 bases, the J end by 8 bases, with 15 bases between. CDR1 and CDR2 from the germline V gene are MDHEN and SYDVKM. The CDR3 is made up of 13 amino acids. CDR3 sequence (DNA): TGTGCCAGCAGTCCCCTCGGGGGGCCCGGCTACACCTTC. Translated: CASSPLGGPGYTF.

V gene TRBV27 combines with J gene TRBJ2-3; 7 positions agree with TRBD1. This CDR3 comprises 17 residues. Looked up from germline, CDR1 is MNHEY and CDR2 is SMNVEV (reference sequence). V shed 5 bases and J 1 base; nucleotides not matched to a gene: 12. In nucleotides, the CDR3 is TGTGCCAGCAGTCCCAAACAGACAGGGTACGGCACAGATACGCAGTATTTT. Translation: CASSPKQTGYGTDTQYF.

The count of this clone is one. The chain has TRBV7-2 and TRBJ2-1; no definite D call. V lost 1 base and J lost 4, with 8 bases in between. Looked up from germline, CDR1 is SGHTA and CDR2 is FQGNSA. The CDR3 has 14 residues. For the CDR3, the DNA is TGTGCCAGCAGCTTAGGGTACGGTTACAATGAGCAGTTCTTC. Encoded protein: CASSLGYGYNEQFF.

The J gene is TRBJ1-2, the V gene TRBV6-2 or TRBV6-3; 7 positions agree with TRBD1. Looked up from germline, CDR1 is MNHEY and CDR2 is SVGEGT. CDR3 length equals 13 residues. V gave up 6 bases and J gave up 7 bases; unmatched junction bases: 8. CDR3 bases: TGTGCCAGCAGCAAAGACAGGGTTGGTGGCTACACCTTC. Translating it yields CASSKDRVGGYTF.